Shown below are 32 T cell receptor beta chains from a single sample sequenced in a study of OX40 agonist ivuxolimab in advanced cancers. Assay: immunoSEQ multiplex PCR; the TCRdb copy retains only in-frame clones and omits some. The data contain 40,000 to 50,000 clones, 90% to 95% of them seen just once; the ten biggest clones take up roughly 4.4%. Source: CD4+ or CD8+ T cells sorted from blood, taken in a trial of the OX40 agonist ivuxolimab. The receptor source for this set is an adult with an advanced solid tumor such as melanoma, head and neck, liver or kidney cancer.

The V gene is TRBV27, the J gene TRBJ2-1; 7 nucleotides match TRBD2. Germline CDR1 is MNHEY and CDR2 is SMNVEV (reference sequence). This CDR3 contains 17 residues. The trim removed 2 bases at V and 3 bases at J, leaving 10 bases unmatched. The CDR3 loop reads CASSLTLQAGLYNEQFF. In DNA, the CDR3 is TGTGCCAGCAGTTTAACCCTACAAGCGGGGCTCTACAATGAGCAGTTCTTC.

The CDR3: CASSSQSGYGYTF. The DNA of the CDR3 is TGTGCCAGCAGTTCACAGTCAGGCTATGGCTACACCTTC. J is TRBJ1-2 and V is TRBV6-5; D remains ambiguous. There are 13 residues in the CDR3. Germline V lookup: CDR1 MNHEY, CDR2 SVGAGI. Deletions cut 4 bases from V and 4 bases from J, with 10 bases between.

This chain links TRBV6-1 with TRBJ2-7, with D uncertain. The CDR3 length is 13 residues. The V gene's germline CDR1 is MNHNS and CDR2 SASEGT. V gave up 0 bases and J gave up 7 bases, with 10 bases separating them. The CDR3 sequence is CASSEAKTMEQYF. CDR3 DNA: TGTGCCAGCAGTGAAGCGAAAACCATGGAGCAGTACTTC.

The J gene is TRBJ1-1, the V gene TRBV2; D remains unclear. CDR1 and CDR2 (germline): SNHLY, FYNNEI. Trimming removed 5 bases at V and 1 base at J, with 5 bases between. The CDR3 length is 12 residues. CDR3 sequence: CASSFTNTEAFF. The CDR3 nucleotides read TGTGCCAGCAGTTTTACGAACACTGAAGCTTTCTTT.

The chain couples TRBV19 to TRBJ2-5; D is perhaps TRBD2 (6 bases). From germline, CDR1 is LNHDA and CDR2 SQIVND (reference sequence). This CDR3 spans 15 amino acids. The V end was cut by 8 bases, the J end by 2 bases, with 18 bases between. The CDR3, as DNA: TGTGCCAGTGGAATATTCTGGGGGGTGCAAGAGACCCAGTACTTC. Translating it yields CASGIFWGVQETQYF.

The chain joins TRBV28 to TRBJ2-1; D gene uncertain. Trimming removed 3 bases from V and 0 bases from J, with 12 bases in between. The CDR3 extends over 16 amino acids. Germline V lookup: CDR1 MDHEN, CDR2 SYDVKM. CDR3 sequence (DNA): TGTGCCAGCAGTTTCGAGCGTGTTAGCTCCTACAATGAGCAGTTCTTC. It is translated as CASSFERVSSYNEQFF.

Only one count was recorded for this clone. This chain connects TRBV4-2 to TRBJ2-1; 10 bases fit TRBD2. The germline CDR1 and CDR2 sequences are LGHNA and YNFKEQ. This CDR3 has 15 residues. With 0 bases clipped from V and 7 bases from J, the junction kept 3 bases outside the gene matches. The CDR3 spells CASSQDRAGGNEQFF. The CDR3 DNA is TGTGCCAGCAGCCAAGATCGAGCGGGAGGGAATGAGCAGTTCTTC.

This CDR3 reads CASSLDWGRTDTQYF. For the CDR3, the DNA is TGTGCCAGCAGCTTAGACTGGGGGAGGACAGATACGCAGTATTTT. The gene calls are TRBV7-6 and TRBJ2-3; a possible D gene is TRBD2 (6 bases). This CDR3 is 15 amino acids long. Trimming shortened V by 1 base and J by 3 bases, and 11 bases separated the two germline ends. The germline CDR1 and CDR2 sequences are SGHVS and FNYEAQ.

The CDR3 region is CASRKQGFITF. DNA for the CDR3: TGTGCCAGTAGAAAGCAGGGGTTTATCACCTTC. The rearrangement links TRBV19 to TRBJ1-2; a possible D gene is TRBD1 (6 bases). CDR3 length equals 11 residues. CDR1 is LNHDA, CDR2 SQIVND, per germline (reference sequence). V shed 6 bases and J shed 13 bases, with 15 bases lying between them.

The chain uses TRBV6-6 and TRBJ2-3, with TRBD1 matching 7 bases. The ends lost 5 bases at V and 0 bases at J; junction bases unmatched: 5. The germline V gene has CDR1 MNHNY and CDR2 SVGAGI (reference sequence). The CDR3 extends over 15 amino acids. CDR3 sequence: CASSHTGASTDTQYF. CDR3 coding DNA: TGTGCCAGCAGTCACACAGGGGCTAGCACAGATACGCAGTATTTT.

The chain is built from TRBV19 and TRBJ1-5, with D possibly TRBD1 on 5 matching bases. The CDR3 sequence is 11 residues long. The germline V and J ends were trimmed by 3 bases and 15 bases, with 12 bases remaining between them. Germline assignment: CDR1 LNHDA and CDR2 SQIVND (reference sequence). The CDR3 here is CASSIWGVMHF. The CDR3 nucleotides are TGTGCCAGTAGTATCTGGGGGGTGATGCATTTT.

The table lists this clone with a count of one. The chain uses TRBV27 and TRBJ2-3; 12 bases match TRBD2. This CDR3 has 15 amino acids. Unmatched junction bases numbered 7, after V lost 7 bases and J lost 5 bases. Germline lookup yields CDR1 MNHEY and CDR2 SMNVEV (reference sequence). In DNA, the CDR3 is TGTGCCAGCATTCGACTAGCGGGGGCCATAGATACGCAGTATTTT. Its protein product is CASIRLAGAIDTQYF.

The chain uses TRBV1 and TRBJ1-2; TRBD1 is the table's D call, not checked against the DNA. TRBV1 is noted as a pseudogene. This CDR3 has 17 amino acids. The CDR3 DNA follows: TGCACCAGCAGCCAAGGGGACAGGGGGGGAAGAGACTATGGCTACACCTTC. It translates to CTSSQGDRGGRDYGYTF.

For the CDR3, the DNA is TGTGCCTTAAAGGGCCCCTACGAGCAGTACTTC. Its protein product is CALKGPYEQYF. This chain connects TRBV30 to TRBJ2-7; no firm D call. The CDR3 sequence is 11 residues long. The germline gives CDR1 GTSNPN, CDR2 SVGIG (reference sequence). Trimming shortened V by 7 bases and J by 2 bases, and 9 bases separated the two germline ends.

The V call is TRBV27, the J call TRBJ1-1; no definite D call. Germline values: CDR1 MNHEY, CDR2 SMNVEV (reference sequence). Trimming shortened V by 1 base and J by 0 bases, and 24 bases separated the two germline ends. The CDR3 covers 20 residues. The CDR3 bases are TGTGCCAGCAGTTTATATGCCCCGACCGCCCCCAAGGGTATGAACACTGAAGCTTTCTTT. This translates into CASSLYAPTAPKGMNTEAFF.

V usage is TRBV19 and J usage is TRBJ2-7; D is perhaps TRBD2 (6 bases). The germline V gene encodes CDR1 LNHDA and CDR2 SQIVND (reference sequence). There are 14 residues in the CDR3. V shed 7 bases and J shed 0 bases, with 13 bases lying between them. CDR3 bases: TGTGCCAGTACCCCCGGGACTGGCTCCTACGAGCAGTACTTC. This encodes CASTPGTGSYEQYF.

This chain uses TRBV7-2 with TRBJ2-5, with TRBD1 matching 10 bases. The CDR3 runs to 14 residues. J was trimmed by 5 bases and V by 3 bases; bases with no gene match: 3. Germline-derived CDR1 and CDR2 are SGHTA and FQGNSA. Here the CDR3 DNA reads TGTGCCAGCAGCTTGGGGACAGGGGTGGAGACCCAGTACTTC. Its translation is CASSLGTGVETQYF.

The gene calls are TRBV9 and TRBJ1-6; D gene ambiguous. The length of the CDR3 is 12 residues. Deletions cut 6 bases from V and 7 bases from J, with 8 bases between. In germline, CDR1 is SGDLS, CDR2 YYNGEE. The CDR3 is CASNFENSPLHF. CDR3 bases: TGTGCCAGCAACTTCGAGAATTCACCCCTCCACTTT.

V is TRBV13 and J is TRBJ1-6; no clear D gene. The length of the CDR3 is 15 residues. Germline V lookup: CDR1 PRHDT, CDR2 FYEKMQ (reference sequence). V gave up 1 base and J gave up 1 base, with 5 bases separating them. The CDR3 nucleotides are TGTGCCAGCAGCTTAGCCAGTTCCTATAATTCACCCCTCCACTTT. This translates into CASSLASSYNSPLHF.

This clone was seen only once. V and J are TRBV25-1 and TRBJ2-1; 10 positions agree with TRBD2. CDR1 is MGHDK and CDR2 is SYGVNS in the germline V gene. V was pared by 6 bases and J by 5 bases, with 7 bases of the junction left unmatched. This CDR3 is built from 15 residues. The CDR3 spells CASRNQRGGHNEQFF. Written as DNA, the CDR3 is TGTGCCAGCAGGAACCAGCGGGGGGGCCACAATGAGCAGTTCTTC.

V usage is TRBV18 and J usage is TRBJ2-7, with D perhaps matching TRBD1 (5 bases). The CDR3 loop spans 14 amino acids. CDR1 is KGHSH and CDR2 is LQKENI in the germline V gene. V dropped 0 bases and J dropped 2 bases, with 8 bases sitting between them. The CDR3 here is CASSPPQGPYEQYF. In nucleotides, the CDR3 is TGTGCCAGCTCACCACCTCAGGGCCCCTACGAGCAGTACTTC.

The chain links TRBV7-6 to TRBJ2-7, with D maybe TRBD1 (5 bases). CDR3 length: 14 amino acids. Deletions cut 1 base from V and 3 bases from J, with 10 bases between. CDR1 and CDR2 from the germline V gene are SGHVS and FNYEAQ. CDR3 coding DNA: TGTGCCAGCAGCTTAGGGGGCAGGTACTACGAGCAGTACTTC. The encoded protein is CASSLGGRYYEQYF.

V gene TRBV5-6 combines with J gene TRBJ1-1; tentative D call: TRBD1 (5 bases). V was clipped by 2 bases and J by 1 base, with 9 bases between them. Germline CDR1 reads SGHDT; CDR2 reads YYEEEE. This CDR3 contains 14 residues. The CDR3 spells CASSFPGTNTEAFF. The DNA of the CDR3 is TGTGCCAGCAGCTTTCCGGGGACGAACACTGAAGCTTTCTTT.

The gene calls are TRBV29-1 and TRBJ1-1; no reliable D call. The ends were cut back, 0 bases at V and 10 bases at J, with 6 bases in the middle. Germline-derived CDR1 and CDR2 are SQVTM and ANQGSEA. This CDR3 is 10 amino acids long. The CDR3 DNA reads as TGCAGCGTTGAAGACCTTGGAGCTTTCTTT. Its translation is CSVEDLGAFF.

V is TRBV4-1 and J is TRBJ2-2; D unresolved. Germline CDR1 is MGHRA and CDR2 is YSYEKL. The CDR3 contains 13 residues. V lost 3 bases, J lost 1 base, and 3 bases lay in between. Written as DNA, the CDR3 is TGCGCCAGCAGCCAGGGGAACACCGGGGAGCTGTTTTTT. Its protein is CASSQGNTGELFF.

Turning to this clone: A junction end diverges from the germline sequence, so it may reflect a read error. The chain has TRBV5-4 and TRBJ2-7; the match to TRBD1 covers 10 bases. This CDR3 has 15 amino acids. Germline-derived CDR1 and CDR2 are SGHNT and YYREEE (reference sequence). The CDR3 nucleotides read TGCGCCAGCAGCCAGGACAGGGGGAGCTCCTACGAGCAGTACTTC. Its protein is CASSQDRGSSYEQYF.

The V call is TRBV7-6, the J call TRBJ1-2; 8 positions agree with TRBD1. Trimming took 5 bases from V and 4 from J; bases not matched to a gene: 3. The V gene's germline CDR1 is SGHVS and CDR2 FNYEAQ. The CDR3 has 13 amino acids. The CDR3 here is CASSPDRVYGYTF. CDR3 DNA sequence: TGTGCCAGCAGCCCGGACAGGGTCTATGGCTACACCTTC.

This clone was counted once. The chain couples TRBV9 to TRBJ1-1; no clear D gene. Germline V lookup: CDR1 SGDLS, CDR2 YYNGEE. V was shortened by 1 base and J by 1 base, with 17 bases between the two germline ends. The CDR3 runs to 17 residues. CDR3: CASSVKGTPGENTEAFF. The CDR3 bases are TGTGCCAGCAGCGTAAAAGGCACCCCTGGGGAGAACACTGAAGCTTTCTTT.

The gene calls are TRBV6-5 and TRBJ2-7, with 7 nucleotides matching TRBD2. CDR1 and CDR2 (germline): MNHEY, SVGAGI. This CDR3 is built from 15 residues. Trimming cost V 6 bases and J 2 bases; bases outside gene matches: 10. CDR3 in amino acids: CASSPLAGVTYEQYV. In DNA form, the CDR3 reads TGTGCCAGCAGCCCCCTGGCGGGGGTGACCTACGAGCAGTACGTC.

The V call is TRBV6-6, the J call TRBJ2-1; D perhaps matches TRBD2 (6 bases). Germline V lookup: CDR1 MNHNY, CDR2 SVGAGI (reference sequence). CDR3 length: 15 amino acids. V lost 6 bases, J lost 2 bases, and 14 bases lay in between. CDR3 region: CASRPAGTPYNEQFF. The CDR3 DNA is TGTGCCAGCAGGCCAGCGGGCACCCCCTACAATGAGCAGTTCTTC.

The rearrangement joins TRBV5-6 to TRBJ2-1; no clear D gene. Trimming took 4 bases from V and 6 from J, leaving 5 bases between them. This CDR3 comprises 11 residues. The germline gives CDR1 SGHDT, CDR2 YYEEEE. The chain's CDR3 is CASSLSNEQFF. CDR3 DNA: TGTGCCAGCAGCCTAAGCAATGAGCAGTTCTTC.

V and J are TRBV5-4 and TRBJ2-1; maybe TRBD2 (7 bases). Germline V CDR1 and CDR2: SGHNT, YYREEE (reference sequence). The CDR3 loop spans 15 amino acids. Trimming took 4 bases from V and 4 from J, leaving 15 bases between them. CDR3 amino acids: CASSPGGAVYNEQFF. The CDR3 nucleotides read TGTGCCAGCAGCCCTGGGGGGGCTGTATACAATGAGCAGTTCTTC.